Below, one TCR beta chain is given with its context. The data were taken from a study of blood T cell repertoires in COVID-19. Across the whole study: Sources were T cells, B-cell-depleted T cells, or PBMCs; the material itself was cDNA or gDNA.

The germline V and J ends were trimmed by 3 bases and 1 base, with 3 bases remaining between them. Germline loops: CDR1 GTSNPN, CDR2 SVGIG (reference sequence). CDR3 length: 12 residues. As processed by the authors: Reference gene primer amplification gave estimated nucleated cell counts. Measured with immunoSEQ multiplex PCR; TCRdb has only the in-frame clones, and not every one. The V and J calls and clone size were taken over from that table, and D and trimming were inferred from the DNA. The table includes around 260,000 clones, about 89% detected once. A Seattle source enrolled patients during active infection and followed them longitudinally.

The chain couples TRBV30 to TRBJ2-2; no definite D call. The sample consisted of peripheral blood. The source of this sequence is a woman aged 25-40 years with COVID-19, enrolled during active disease. The CDR3 spells CAWRQNTGELFF. CDR3 DNA sequence: TGTGCCTGGAGACAGAACACCGGGGAGCTGTTTTTT.